The text below deals with one TCR beta chain. As yet, its antigen is unknown. Making the TCR beta libraries involved quantitative 5'-RACE with molecular barcodes. TCRdb passed the 5' RACE reads through MiXCR, listing each CDR3 protein once. The sample has approximately 350,000 distinct CDR3 sequences; about 15% are singletons. The V and J ends lost 4 bases and 2 bases respectively, with 12 bases between them. This CDR3 region has 15 residues. Germline-derived CDR1 and CDR2 are SGHKS and YYEKEE (reference sequence). These data are taken from a study of CD8 T cells in ankylosing spondylitis. Whole-study results and caveats: Matched synovial fluid from ankylosing spondylitis patients was reported to be enriched for disease-linked clones. As for the disease-linked clones, they showed a CD8+ phenotype and occurred at relatively low frequencies in peripheral blood. About eight highly homologous variants made up a TCR beta motif that seemed to typify ankylosing spondylitis blood.

Sequencing input: blood, either unsorted or a sorted T cell fraction (not recorded which). This receptor was identified in a male donor with ankylosing spondylitis or in good health (not recorded which). The chain employs TRBV5-5 and TRBJ2-2; no clear D gene. Written as DNA, the CDR3 is TGTGCCAGCAGCCCCACCGCAGCAAACACCGGGGAGCTGTTTTTT. It specifies CASSPTAANTGELFF.